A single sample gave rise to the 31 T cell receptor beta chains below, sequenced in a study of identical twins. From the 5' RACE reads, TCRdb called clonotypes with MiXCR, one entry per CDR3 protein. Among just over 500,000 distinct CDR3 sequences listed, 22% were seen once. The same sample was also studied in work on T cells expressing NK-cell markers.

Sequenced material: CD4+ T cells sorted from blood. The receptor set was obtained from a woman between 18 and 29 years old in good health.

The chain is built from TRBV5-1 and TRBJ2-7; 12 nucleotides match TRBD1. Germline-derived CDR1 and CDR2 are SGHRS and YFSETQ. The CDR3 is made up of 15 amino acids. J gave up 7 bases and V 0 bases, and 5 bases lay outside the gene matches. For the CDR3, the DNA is TGCGCCAGCAGCTTGGCGGGACAGGGGGCGCAAGAGCAGTACTTC. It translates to CASSLAGQGAQEQYF.

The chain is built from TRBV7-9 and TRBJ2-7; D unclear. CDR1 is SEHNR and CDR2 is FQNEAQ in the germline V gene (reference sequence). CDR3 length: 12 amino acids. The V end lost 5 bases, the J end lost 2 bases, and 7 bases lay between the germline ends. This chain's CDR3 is CASSPVTYEQYF. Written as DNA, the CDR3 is TGTGCCAGCAGCCCGGTCACCTACGAGCAGTACTTC.

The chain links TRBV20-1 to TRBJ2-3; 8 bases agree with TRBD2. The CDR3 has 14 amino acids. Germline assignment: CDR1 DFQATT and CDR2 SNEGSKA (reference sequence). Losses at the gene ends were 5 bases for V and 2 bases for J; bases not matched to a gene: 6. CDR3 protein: CSAHHSGNTDTQYF. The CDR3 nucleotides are TGCAGTGCTCACCATAGCGGGAACACAGATACGCAGTATTTT.

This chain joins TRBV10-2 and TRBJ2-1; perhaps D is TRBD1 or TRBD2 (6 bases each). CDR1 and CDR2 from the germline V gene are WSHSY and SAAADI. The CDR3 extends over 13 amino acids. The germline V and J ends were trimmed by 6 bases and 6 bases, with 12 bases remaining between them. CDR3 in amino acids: CASRRGDPNEQFF. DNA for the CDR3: TGCGCCAGCAGAAGGGGGGACCCCAATGAGCAGTTCTTC.

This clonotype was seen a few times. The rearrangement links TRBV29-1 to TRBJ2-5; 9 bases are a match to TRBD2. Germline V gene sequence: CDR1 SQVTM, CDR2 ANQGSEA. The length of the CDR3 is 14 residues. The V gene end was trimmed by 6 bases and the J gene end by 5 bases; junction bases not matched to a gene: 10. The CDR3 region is CSVPPPAGGETQYF. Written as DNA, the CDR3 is TGCAGCGTCCCACCCCCGGCGGGGGGGGAGACCCAGTACTTC.

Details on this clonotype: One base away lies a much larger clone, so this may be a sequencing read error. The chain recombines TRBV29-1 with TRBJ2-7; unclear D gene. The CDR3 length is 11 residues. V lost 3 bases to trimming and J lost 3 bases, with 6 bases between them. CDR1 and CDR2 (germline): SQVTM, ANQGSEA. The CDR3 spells CSVDEGYEQYF. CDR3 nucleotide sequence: TGCAGCGTTGATGAAGGCTACGAGCAGTACTTC.

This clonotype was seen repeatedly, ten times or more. The DNA for the CDR3 is TGCAGTGGGACGGATCTAGGGAATGAGCAGTTCTTC. Amino acids: CSGTDLGNEQFF. This chain uses TRBV20-1 with TRBJ2-1; unclear D gene. The germline V and J ends were trimmed by 7 bases and 7 bases, with 14 bases remaining between them. This CDR3 contains 12 residues. The germline gives CDR1 DFQATT, CDR2 SNEGSKA (reference sequence).

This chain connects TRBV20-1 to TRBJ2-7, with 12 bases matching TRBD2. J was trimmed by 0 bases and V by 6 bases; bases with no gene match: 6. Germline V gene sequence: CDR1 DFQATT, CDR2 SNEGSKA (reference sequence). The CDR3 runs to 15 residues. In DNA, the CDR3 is TGCAGTGCATATACTAGCGGGGGGCCCTCCTACGAGCAGTACTTC. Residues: CSAYTSGGPSYEQYF.

DNA of the CDR3: TGCAGTGCTACGGACAGCCGAAACAATGAGCAGTTCTTC. It yields the protein CSATDSRNNEQFF. The chain links TRBV20-1 to TRBJ2-1; D might be TRBD1 (6 bases). Trimming stripped 4 bases from V and 5 bases from J, with 12 bases between. The CDR3 has 13 residues. Germline CDR1 DFQATT, CDR2 SNEGSKA (reference sequence).

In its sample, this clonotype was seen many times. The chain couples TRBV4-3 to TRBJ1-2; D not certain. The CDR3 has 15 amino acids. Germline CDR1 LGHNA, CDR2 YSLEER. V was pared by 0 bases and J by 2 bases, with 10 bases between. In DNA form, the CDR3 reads TGCGCCAGCAGCCAAGATCTGGCGGAAAACTATGGCTACACCTTC. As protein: CASSQDLAENYGYTF.

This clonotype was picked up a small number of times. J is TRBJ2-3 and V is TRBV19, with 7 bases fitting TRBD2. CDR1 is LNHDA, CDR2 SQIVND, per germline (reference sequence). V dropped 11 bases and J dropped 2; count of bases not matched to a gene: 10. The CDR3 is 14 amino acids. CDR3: CAARREATTDTQYF. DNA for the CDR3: TGTGCCGCCCGCCGGGAGGCTACCACAGATACGCAGTATTTT.

The CDR3 nucleotides are TGCAGCGTTGAGGCTCGGGGCCAAGAGACCCAGTACTTC. It translates to CSVEARGQETQYF. The J gene is TRBJ2-5, the V gene TRBV29-1, with a weak D call TRBD2 (5 bases). CDR1 is SQVTM, CDR2 ANQGSEA, per germline. V lost 3 bases to trimming and J lost 1 base, with 9 bases between them. This CDR3 has 13 residues. Based on the CDR3 plus reference TRBV29-1 and TRBJ2-5, the full variable domain is SAVISQKPSRDICQRGTSLTIQCQVDSQVTMMFWYRQQPGQSLTLIATANQGSEATYESGFVIDKFPISRPNLTFSTLTVSNMSPEDSSIYLCSVEARGQETQYFGPGTRLLVL.

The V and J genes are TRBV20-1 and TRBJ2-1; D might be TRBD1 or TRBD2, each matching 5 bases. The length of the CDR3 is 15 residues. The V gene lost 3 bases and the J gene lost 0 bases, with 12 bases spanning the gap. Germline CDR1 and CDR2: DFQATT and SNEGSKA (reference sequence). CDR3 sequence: CSARGLTSSYNEQFF. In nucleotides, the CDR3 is TGCAGTGCTAGGGGGCTCACTAGCTCCTACAATGAGCAGTTCTTC.

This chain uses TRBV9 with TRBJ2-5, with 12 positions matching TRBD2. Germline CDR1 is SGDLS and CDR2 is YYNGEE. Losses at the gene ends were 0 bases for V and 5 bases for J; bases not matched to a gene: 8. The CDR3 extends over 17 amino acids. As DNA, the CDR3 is TGTGCCAGCAGCGTAGGGCCTAGCGGGAGGGGATGGGAGACCCAGTACTTC. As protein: CASSVGPSGRGWETQYF.

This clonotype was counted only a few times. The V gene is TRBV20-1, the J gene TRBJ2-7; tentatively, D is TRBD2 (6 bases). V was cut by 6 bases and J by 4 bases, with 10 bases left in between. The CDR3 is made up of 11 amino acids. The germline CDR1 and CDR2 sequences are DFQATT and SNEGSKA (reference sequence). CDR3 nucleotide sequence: TGCAGTGCCACCCTAGCGTACGAGCAGTACTTC. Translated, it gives CSATLAYEQYF.

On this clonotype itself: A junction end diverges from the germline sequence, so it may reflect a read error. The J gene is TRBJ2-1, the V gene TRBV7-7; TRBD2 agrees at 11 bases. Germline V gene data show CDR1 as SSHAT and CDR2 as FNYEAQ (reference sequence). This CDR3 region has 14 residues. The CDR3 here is CASSVLAGGNEQFF. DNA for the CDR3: TGTGCTAGCAGCGTCCTAGCGGGGGGAAATGAGCAGTTCTTC. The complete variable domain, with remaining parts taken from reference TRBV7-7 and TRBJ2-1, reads GAGVSQSPRYKVTKRGQDVTLRCDPISSHATLYWYQQALGQGPEFLTYFNYEAQPDKSGLPSDRFSAERPEGSISTLTIQRTEQRDSAMYRCASSVLAGGNEQFFGPGTRLTVL.

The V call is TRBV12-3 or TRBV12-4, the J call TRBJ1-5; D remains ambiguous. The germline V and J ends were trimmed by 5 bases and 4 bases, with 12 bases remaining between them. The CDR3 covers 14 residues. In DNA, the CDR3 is TGTGCCAGCAGTATTAGAACAGAAAATCAGCCCCAGCATTTT. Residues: CASSIRTENQPQHF.

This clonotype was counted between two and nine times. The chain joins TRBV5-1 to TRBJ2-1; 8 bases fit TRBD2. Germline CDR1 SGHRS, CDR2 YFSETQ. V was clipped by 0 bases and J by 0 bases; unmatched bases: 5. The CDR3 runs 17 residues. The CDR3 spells CASSLGSGGSSYNEQFF. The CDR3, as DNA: TGCGCCAGCAGCTTGGGTTCGGGGGGGAGCTCCTACAATGAGCAGTTCTTC.

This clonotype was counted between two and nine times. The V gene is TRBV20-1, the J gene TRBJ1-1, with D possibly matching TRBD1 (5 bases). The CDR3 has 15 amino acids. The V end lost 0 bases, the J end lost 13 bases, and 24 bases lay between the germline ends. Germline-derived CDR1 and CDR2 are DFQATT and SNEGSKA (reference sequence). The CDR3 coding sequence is TGCAGTGCTAGAGACCGGTATCAAGGGGATTCTGGAGTTTTCTTT. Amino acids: CSARDRYQGDSGVFF.

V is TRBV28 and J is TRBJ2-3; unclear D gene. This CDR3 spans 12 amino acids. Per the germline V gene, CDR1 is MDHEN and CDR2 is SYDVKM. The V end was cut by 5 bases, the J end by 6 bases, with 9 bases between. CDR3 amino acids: CASSPVLDTQYF. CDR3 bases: TGTGCCAGCAGTCCCGTATTGGATACGCAGTATTTT.

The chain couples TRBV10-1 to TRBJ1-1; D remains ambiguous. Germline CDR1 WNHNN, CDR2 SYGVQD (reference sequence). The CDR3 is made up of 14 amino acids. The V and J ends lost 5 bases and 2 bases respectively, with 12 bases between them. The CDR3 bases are TGCGCCAGCAGTAGTTTCGGTCCAAACACTGAAGCTTTCTTT. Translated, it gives CASSSFGPNTEAFF.

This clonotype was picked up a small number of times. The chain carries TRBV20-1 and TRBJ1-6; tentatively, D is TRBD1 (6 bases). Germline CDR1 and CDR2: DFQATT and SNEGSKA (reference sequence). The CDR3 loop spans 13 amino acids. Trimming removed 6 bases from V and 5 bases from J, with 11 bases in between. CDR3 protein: CSARDTNNSPLHF. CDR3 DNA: TGCAGTGCCCGGGACACGAATAATTCACCCCTCCACTTT.

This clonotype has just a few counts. The chain's CDR3 is CASSYSSGRGYTF. CDR3 coding DNA: TGTGCCAGCAGTTACTCGTCAGGTCGTGGCTACACCTTC. The chain couples TRBV6-5 to TRBJ1-2, with no clear D. Germline lookup yields CDR1 MNHEY and CDR2 SVGAGI. The CDR3 has 13 amino acids. V dropped 0 bases and J dropped 7 bases, with 9 bases sitting between them.

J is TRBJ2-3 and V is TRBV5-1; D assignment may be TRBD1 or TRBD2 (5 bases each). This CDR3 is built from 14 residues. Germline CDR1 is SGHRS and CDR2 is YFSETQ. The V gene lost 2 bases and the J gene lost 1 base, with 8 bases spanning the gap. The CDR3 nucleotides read TGCGCCAGCAGCTTCCGGGACGGCACAGATACGCAGTATTTT. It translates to CASSFRDGTDTQYF. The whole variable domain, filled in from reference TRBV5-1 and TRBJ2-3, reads KAGVTQTPRYLIKTRGQQVTLSCSPISGHRSVSWYQQTPGQGLQFLFEYFSETQRNKGNFPGRFSGRQFSNSRSEMNVSTLELGDSALYLCASSFRDGTDTQYFGPGTRLTVL.

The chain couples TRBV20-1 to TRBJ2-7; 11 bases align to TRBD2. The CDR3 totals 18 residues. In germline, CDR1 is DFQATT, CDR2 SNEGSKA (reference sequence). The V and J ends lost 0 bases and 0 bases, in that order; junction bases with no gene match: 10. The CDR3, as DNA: TGCAGTGCTAGAGATCGCCTAGCGGGAGGTCCCAGCTCCTACGAGCAGTACTTC. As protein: CSARDRLAGGPSSYEQYF.

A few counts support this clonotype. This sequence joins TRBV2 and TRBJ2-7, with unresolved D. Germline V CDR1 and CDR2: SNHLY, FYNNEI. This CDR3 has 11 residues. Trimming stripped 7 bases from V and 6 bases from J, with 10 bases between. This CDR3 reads CASTPPSEQYF. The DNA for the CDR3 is TGTGCCAGCACTCCCCCGTCCGAGCAGTACTTC.

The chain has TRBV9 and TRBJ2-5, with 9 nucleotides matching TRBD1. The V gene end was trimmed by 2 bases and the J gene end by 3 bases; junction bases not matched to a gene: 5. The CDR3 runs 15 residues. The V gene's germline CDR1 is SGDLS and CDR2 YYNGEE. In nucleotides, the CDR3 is TGTGCCAGCAGCGTGGGACAGGGTTCCGAAGAGACCCAGTACTTC. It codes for CASSVGQGSEETQYF.

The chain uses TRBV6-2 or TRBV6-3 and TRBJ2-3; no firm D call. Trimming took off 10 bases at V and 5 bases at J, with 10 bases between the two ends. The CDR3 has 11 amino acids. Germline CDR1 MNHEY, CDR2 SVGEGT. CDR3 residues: CATRAGDTQYF. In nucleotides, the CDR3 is TGTGCCACTAGGGCCGGAGATACGCAGTATTTT.

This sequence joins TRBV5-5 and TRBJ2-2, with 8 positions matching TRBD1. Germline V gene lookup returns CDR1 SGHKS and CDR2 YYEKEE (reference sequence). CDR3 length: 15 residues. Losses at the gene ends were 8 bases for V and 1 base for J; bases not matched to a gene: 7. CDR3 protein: CARGPGGLNTGELFF. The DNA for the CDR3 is TGTGCCAGGGGCCCAGGGGGCCTGAACACCGGGGAGCTGTTTTTT.

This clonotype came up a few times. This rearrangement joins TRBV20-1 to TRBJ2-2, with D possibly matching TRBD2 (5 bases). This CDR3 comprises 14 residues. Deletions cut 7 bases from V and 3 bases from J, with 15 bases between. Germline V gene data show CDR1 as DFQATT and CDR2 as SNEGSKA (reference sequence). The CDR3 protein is CSVRGISYTGELFF. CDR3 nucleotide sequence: TGCAGTGTCAGAGGGATTAGCTACACCGGGGAGCTGTTTTTT.

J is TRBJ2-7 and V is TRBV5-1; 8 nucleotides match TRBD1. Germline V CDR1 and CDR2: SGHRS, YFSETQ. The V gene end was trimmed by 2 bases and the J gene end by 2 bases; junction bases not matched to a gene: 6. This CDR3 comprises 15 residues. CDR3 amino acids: CASSFTGGPTYEQYF. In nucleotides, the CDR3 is TGCGCCAGCAGCTTCACAGGGGGTCCCACCTACGAGCAGTACTTC. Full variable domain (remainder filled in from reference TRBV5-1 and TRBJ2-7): KAGVTQTPRYLIKTRGQQVTLSCSPISGHRSVSWYQQTPGQGLQFLFEYFSETQRNKGNFPGRFSGRQFSNSRSEMNVSTLELGDSALYLCASSFTGGPTYEQYFGPGTRLTVT.